This T cell receptor beta chain came from a study of graft-versus-host responses after intestinal transplantation. Whole-study context: Multivisceral, liver-intestinal, or isolated intestinal grafts were transplanted into recipients. Tacrolimus plus steroids were given to all recipients for 2 to 4 years, preceded by anti-thymocyte globulin induction. Overall study results and limits: Recipient-marrow GvH clones were detected, some having first appeared in ileum or blood. Early post-transplant HvG declines showed an association with peak circulating GvH clone levels.

This CDR3 has 14 residues. The germline gives CDR1 SGHAT, CDR2 FQDESV (reference sequence). Losses at the gene ends were 5 bases for V and 4 bases for J; bases not matched to a gene: 5. In regard to this clone: The target antigen is unknown.

Produced via immunoSEQ multiplex PCR; TCRdb's table is partial and in-frame only. The data contain 100,000 or so clones, 80% to 95% of them singletons. The clonotype comes from a human donor who received an intestinal transplant. V usage is TRBV11-1 and J usage is TRBJ2-7; 10 bases match TRBD2. The starting material was unstimulated CD4+ T cells sorted from spleen or lymph node cells, obtained before intestinal transplant. CDR3 bases: TGTGCCAGCAGCGCAAGGACTAGCGGATACGAGCAGTACTTC. Amino acids: CASSARTSGYEQYF.